At least ten counts were recorded for the clone carrying this T cell receptor beta chain. These data belong to a study of blood T cells in healthy people across ages. A sample-barcoded 5' primer and a J-beta primer mix were used in a second PCR of about 7 to 12 cycles. TCRdb recomputed calls from the 5' RACE reads with MiXCR, one row per CDR3 protein. The table lists about 590,000 distinct CDR3 sequences, approximately 30% of them singletons. The CDR3 loop spans 13 amino acids. Trimming cost V 4 bases and J 7 bases, with 14 bases left between them. CDR1 and CDR2 (germline): PRHDT, FYEKMQ (reference sequence).

Material for sequencing was blood. This sequence originates from a woman older than 75 in good health. This chain joins TRBV13 and TRBJ2-7; the D gene is possibly TRBD2 (7 bases). This CDR3 reads CASSSARGGEQYF. CDR3 nucleotides: TGTGCCAGCAGCTCCGCGAGGGGGGGAGAGCAGTACTTC.